The source of this T cell receptor beta chain is a study of graft-versus-host responses after intestinal transplantation. About the study: Recipients had transplants, and these were multivisceral, liver-intestinal, or isolated intestinal. Every recipient had anti-thymocyte globulin induction and around 3 years of tacrolimus plus steroids. Study-wide findings and caveats: Detected in recipient marrow were GvH clones, some of which were first observed in ileum or blood. HvG clone declines early post-transplant were associated with peak circulating GvH levels.

This CDR3 is built from 15 residues. The germline gives CDR1 MNHNS, CDR2 SASEGT. V lost 2 bases, J lost 5 bases, and 6 bases stayed unmatched. Only one count was recorded for this clone. Its antigen is still unknown. Profiled with immunoSEQ multiplex PCR; TCRdb holds only in-frame clones, not every one. The sample has about 89,000 clones, roughly 89% seen once. The material was unstimulated CD4+ T cells sorted from spleen or lymph node cells, obtained before intestinal transplant. The chain uses TRBV6-1 and TRBJ1-2; TRBD1 aligns across 9 bases. The sequence came from a human donor who received an intestinal transplant. The CDR3 DNA sequence: TGTGCCAGCAGTGAAAGGGACAGGGCTAGGTATGGCTACACCTTC. As protein: CASSERDRARYGYTF.